This is a list of T cell receptor beta chains from one sample in a study of T cell responses to AZD1222 COVID-19 vaccine. Assay: immunoSEQ multiplex PCR; the TCRdb copy retains only in-frame clones and omits some. Of 130,000 to 150,000 clones listed, roughly nine tenths are singletons. The sequencing here drew on peripheral blood, taken on day 0 of AZD1222 vaccination. These receptor sequences come from an adult in good health. The conserved cysteine and the conserved F or W are not part of the CDR3 here.

ASFTKPRVGEQF	TRBV28	TRBJ2-1
ASSLGSGAGAGYT	TRBV11-1	TRBJ1-2
ASSLRTAALHTGELF	TRBV7-2	TRBJ2-2
ASSQTRDRVTEAF	TRBV7-9	TRBJ1-1
ASSPHDSRGVGYT	TRBV14	TRBJ1-2
ASRWEGLNSPLH	TRBV27	TRBJ1-6
ASSLSGLGTEAF	TRBV7-3	TRBJ1-1
AYKQGKADSPLH	TRBV30	TRBJ1-6
ASSQRLAGQETQY	TRBV3-1/TRBV3-2	TRBJ2-5
ASSPPGGGTSNQPQH	TRBV25-1	TRBJ1-5
ASSLAGGQNNEQF	TRBV7-2	TRBJ2-1
ASRGADSATNEKLF	TRBV19	TRBJ1-4
ASTQTGLSNQPQH	TRBV2	TRBJ1-5
ASSGATEAF	TRBV5-6	TRBJ1-1
ASWEMNTGELF	TRBV2	TRBJ2-2
ASSSGLTSYNEQF	TRBV5-1	TRBJ2-1
ASSVRGGSNTGELF	TRBV7-2	TRBJ2-2
ASSPLLH	TRBV5-8	TRBJ1-6
ASSHYTTGTSTEQY	TRBV18	TRBJ2-7
AWSVPPRPWGYT	TRBV30	TRBJ1-2
AWRGAESGAF	TRBV30	TRBJ1-1
ASRRTGTTYEQY	TRBV7-8	TRBJ2-7
ASSLWVVSGANVLT	TRBV5-4	TRBJ2-6
ASSFDRAGNTEAF	TRBV5-1	TRBJ1-1
ASSLGGESKNIQY	TRBV11-3	TRBJ2-4
ASSVAGVDETQY	TRBV7-2	TRBJ2-5
ASSHPDRYKETQY	TRBV3-1/TRBV3-2	TRBJ2-5
ASSLAVGQSYNEQF	TRBV7-2	TRBJ2-1
ASSIRGPLSGANVLT	TRBV19	TRBJ2-6
ASSPRDSRWNTIY	TRBV2	TRBJ1-3
ASRAGTRAEAF	TRBV7-2	TRBJ1-1
ASSSGKGGYGYT	TRBV6-5	TRBJ1-2
ASSPRVGEGQPQH	TRBV7-2	TRBJ1-5
ASRVGQAGYQPQH	TRBV2	TRBJ1-5
ASSFSDSSYEQY	TRBV6-5	TRBJ2-7
ASSQISLAGAGELF	TRBV11-3	TRBJ2-2
ASIMRQAGELF	TRBV10-2	TRBJ2-2
ASSLAGSNQPQH	TRBV7-2	TRBJ1-5